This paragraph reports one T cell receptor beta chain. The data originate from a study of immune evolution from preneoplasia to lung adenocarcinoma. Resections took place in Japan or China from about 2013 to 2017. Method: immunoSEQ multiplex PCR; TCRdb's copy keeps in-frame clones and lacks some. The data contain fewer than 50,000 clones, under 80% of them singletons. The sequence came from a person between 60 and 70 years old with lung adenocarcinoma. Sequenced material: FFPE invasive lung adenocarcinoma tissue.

CDR3 in DNA: TGTGCCAGCAGCTTATCACCACGGACTAGCGGGAAAGAGACCCAGTACTTC. It specifies CASSLSPRTSGKETQYF. The chain has TRBV7-3 and TRBJ2-5; 12 bases align to TRBD2. The CDR3 has 17 residues. Germline CDR1 and CDR2: SGHTA and FQGTGA. Trimming cost V 2 bases and J 3 bases; bases outside gene matches: 7.